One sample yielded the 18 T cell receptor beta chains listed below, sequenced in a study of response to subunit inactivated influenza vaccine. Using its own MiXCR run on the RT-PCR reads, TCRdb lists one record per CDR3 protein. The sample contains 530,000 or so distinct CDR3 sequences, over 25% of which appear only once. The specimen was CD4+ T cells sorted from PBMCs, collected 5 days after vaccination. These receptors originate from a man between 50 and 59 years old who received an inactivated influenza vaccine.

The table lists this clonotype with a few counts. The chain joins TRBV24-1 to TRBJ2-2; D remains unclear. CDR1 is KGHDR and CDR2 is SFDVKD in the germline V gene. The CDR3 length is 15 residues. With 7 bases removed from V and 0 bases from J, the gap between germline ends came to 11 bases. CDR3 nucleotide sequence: TGTGCCACCAGGGGTCGGAGAGCGAACACCGGGGAGCTGTTTTTT. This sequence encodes CATRGRRANTGELFF.

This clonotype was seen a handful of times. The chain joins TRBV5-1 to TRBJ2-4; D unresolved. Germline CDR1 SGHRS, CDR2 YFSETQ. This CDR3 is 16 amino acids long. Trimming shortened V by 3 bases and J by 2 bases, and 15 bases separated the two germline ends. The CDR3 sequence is CASSSKPGFSKNIQYF. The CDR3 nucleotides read TGCGCCAGCAGCTCAAAACCAGGTTTCTCCAAAAACATTCAGTACTTC.

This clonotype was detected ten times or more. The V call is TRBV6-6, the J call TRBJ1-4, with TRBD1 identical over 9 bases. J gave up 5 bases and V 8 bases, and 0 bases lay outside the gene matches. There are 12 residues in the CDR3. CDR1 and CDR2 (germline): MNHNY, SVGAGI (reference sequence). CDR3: CASGTGNEKLFF. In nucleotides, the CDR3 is TGTGCCAGCGGGACAGGGAATGAAAAACTGTTTTTT.

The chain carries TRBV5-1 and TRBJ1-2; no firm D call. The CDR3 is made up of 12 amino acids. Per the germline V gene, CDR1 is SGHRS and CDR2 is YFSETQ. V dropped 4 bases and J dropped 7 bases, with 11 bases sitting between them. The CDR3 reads CASSGGYGGYTF. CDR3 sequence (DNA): TGCGCCAGCAGCGGAGGGTACGGTGGCTACACCTTC.

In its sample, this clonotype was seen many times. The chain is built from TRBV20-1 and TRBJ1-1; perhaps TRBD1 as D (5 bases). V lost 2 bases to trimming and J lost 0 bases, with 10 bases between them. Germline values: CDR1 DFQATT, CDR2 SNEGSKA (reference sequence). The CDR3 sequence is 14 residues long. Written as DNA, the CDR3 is TGCAGTGCTAGACAGGGAACAATGAACACTGAAGCTTTCTTT. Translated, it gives CSARQGTMNTEAFF.

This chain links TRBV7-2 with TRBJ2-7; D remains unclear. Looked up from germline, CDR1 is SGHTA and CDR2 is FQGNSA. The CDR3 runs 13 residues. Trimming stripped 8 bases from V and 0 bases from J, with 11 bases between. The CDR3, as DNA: TGTGCCAGCCGGGCGGTTTTCTCCTACGAGCAGTACTTC. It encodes CASRAVFSYEQYF.

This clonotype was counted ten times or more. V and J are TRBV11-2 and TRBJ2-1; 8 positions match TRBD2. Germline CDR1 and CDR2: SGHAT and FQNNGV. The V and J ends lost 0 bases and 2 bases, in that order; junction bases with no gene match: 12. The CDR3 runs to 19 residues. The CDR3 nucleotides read TGTGCCAGCAGCTTAGAGGGTTGGGTCAGCGGGAGAGCCTACAATGAGCAGTTCTTC. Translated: CASSLEGWVSGRAYNEQFF.

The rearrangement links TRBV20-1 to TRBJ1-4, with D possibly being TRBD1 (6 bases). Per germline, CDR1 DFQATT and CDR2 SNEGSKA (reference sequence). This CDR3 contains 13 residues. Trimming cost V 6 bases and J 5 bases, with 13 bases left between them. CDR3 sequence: CSAADRLNEKLFF. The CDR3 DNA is TGCAGTGCGGCGGACAGACTGAATGAAAAACTGTTTTTT.

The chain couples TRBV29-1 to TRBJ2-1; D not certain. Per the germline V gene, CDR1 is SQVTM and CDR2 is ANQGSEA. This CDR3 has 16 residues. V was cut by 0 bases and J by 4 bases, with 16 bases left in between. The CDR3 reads CSVEDLRRGNYNEQFF. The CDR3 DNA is TGCAGCGTTGAAGATCTAAGGCGCGGTAATTACAATGAGCAGTTCTTC.

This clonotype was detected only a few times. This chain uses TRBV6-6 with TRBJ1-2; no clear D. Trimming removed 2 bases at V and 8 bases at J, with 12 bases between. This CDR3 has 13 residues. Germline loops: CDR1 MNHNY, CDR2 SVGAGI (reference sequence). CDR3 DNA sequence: TGTGCCAGCAGTTACGGGGAAGGAGGCGGCTACACCTTC. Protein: CASSYGEGGGYTF.

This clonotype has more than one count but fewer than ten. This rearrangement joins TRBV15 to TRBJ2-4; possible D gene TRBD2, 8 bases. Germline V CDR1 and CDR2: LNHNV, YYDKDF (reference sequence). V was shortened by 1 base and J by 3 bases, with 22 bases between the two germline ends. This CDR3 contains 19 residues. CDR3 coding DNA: TGTGCCACCAGCAGAGGGGAGACAGGGATAACTAGCGGCAAAAACATTCAGTACTTC. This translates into CATSRGETGITSGKNIQYF. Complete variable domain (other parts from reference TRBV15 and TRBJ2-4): DAMVIQNPRYQVTQFGKPVTLSCSQTLNHNVMYWYQQKSSQAPKLLFHYYDKDFNNEADTPDNFQSRRPNTSFCFLDIRSPGLGDTAMYLCATSRGETGITSGKNIQYFGAGTRLSVL.

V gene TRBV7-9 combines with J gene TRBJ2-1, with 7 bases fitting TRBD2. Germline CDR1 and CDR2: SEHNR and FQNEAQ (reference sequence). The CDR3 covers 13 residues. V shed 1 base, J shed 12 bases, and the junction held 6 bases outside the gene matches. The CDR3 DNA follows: TGTGCCAGCAGCTTAGGGGGCCCGGGGGGGCAGTTCTTC. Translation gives CASSLGGPGGQFF.

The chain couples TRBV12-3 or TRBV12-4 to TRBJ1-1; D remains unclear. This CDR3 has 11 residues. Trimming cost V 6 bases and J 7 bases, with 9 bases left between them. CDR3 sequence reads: CASSPAIEAFF. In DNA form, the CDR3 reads TGTGCCAGCAGCCCTGCTATTGAAGCTTTCTTT.

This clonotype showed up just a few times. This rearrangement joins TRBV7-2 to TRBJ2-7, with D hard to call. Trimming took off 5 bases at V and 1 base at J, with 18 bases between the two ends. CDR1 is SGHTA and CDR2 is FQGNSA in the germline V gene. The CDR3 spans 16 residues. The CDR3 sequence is CASSTAGPPVSYEQYF. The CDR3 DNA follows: TGTGCCAGCAGCACCGCCGGGCCTCCTGTTTCCTACGAGCAGTACTTC.

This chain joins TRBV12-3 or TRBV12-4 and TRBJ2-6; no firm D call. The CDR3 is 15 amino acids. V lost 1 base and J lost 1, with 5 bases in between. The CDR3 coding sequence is TGTGCCAGCAGTTTAGTCAGGTCTGGGGCCAACGTCCTGACTTTC. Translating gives CASSLVRSGANVLTF.

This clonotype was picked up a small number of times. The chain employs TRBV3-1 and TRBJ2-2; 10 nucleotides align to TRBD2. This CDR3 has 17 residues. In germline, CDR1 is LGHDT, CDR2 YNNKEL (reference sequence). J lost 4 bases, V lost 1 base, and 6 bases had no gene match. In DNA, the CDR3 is TGTGCCAGCAGCCAAGCAAGGGGACTAGCGAGCACCGGGGAGCTGTTTTTT. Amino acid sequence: CASSQARGLASTGELFF.

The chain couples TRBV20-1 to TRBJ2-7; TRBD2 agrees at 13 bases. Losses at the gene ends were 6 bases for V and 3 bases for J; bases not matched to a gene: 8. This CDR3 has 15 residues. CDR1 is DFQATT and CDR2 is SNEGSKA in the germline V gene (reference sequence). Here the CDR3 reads CSARRTSGRIYEQYF. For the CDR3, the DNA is TGCAGTGCCAGACGGACTAGCGGGAGAATCTACGAGCAGTACTTC.

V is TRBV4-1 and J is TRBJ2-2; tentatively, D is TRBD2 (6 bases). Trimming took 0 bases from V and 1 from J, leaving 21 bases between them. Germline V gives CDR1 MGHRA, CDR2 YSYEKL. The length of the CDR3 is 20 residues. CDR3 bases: TGCGCCAGCAGCCAAGAAGGTATTCGGAGGGCCGAGATGAACACCGGGGAGCTGTTTTTT. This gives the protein CASSQEGIRRAEMNTGELFF.